This TCR beta chain appears in the sequencing data of a study of cytomegalovirus exposure and HLA in healthy donors. The study's findings and limits: Later genetic work tied a missense DCLRE1C variant to beta-chain V and J trimming. Common viral pathogens (according to a later analysis) appeared linked to several of the most significant clusters. Serostatus for CMV was the only available immune exposure information.

The donors were healthy bone marrow donors. This clone was detected only a few times. Its target is not known. Primers included in the PCR were 60 Vbeta and 13 Jbeta primers. TCRdb's table, derived via immunoSEQ multiplex PCR, lists solely in-frame clones and lacks some. The top ten clones hold about 1.8% of a sample with approximately 130,000 clones, around 78% of them seen once. Germline CDR1 and CDR2: WNHNN and SYGVQD (reference sequence). The V end lost 0 bases, the J end lost 8 bases, and 8 bases lay between the germline ends. This CDR3 contains 13 residues. The source is a female donor in good health and CMV-seropositive. This sequence joins TRBV10-1 and TRBJ2-1; the D is unclear. Material for sequencing was PBMCs. This chain's CDR3 is CASSESSLYEQFF. As DNA, the CDR3 is TGCGCCAGCAGTGAGTCTAGCCTCTATGAGCAGTTCTTC.